This T cell receptor (beta chain) comes out of a study of regulatory T cells in long-lasting Graves disease. For the study at large: For under 3 months, newly diagnosed Graves' patients had been taking antithyroid drugs.

HTBI primers from iRepertoire and Arm-PCR of CDR3 regions yielded the TCR beta libraries. TCRdb reprocessed the multiplex PCR reads via MiXCR and lists one record per CDR3 protein. The sample has a few hundred thousand distinct CDR3 sequences; 15% to 20% are singletons. The CDR3 contains 17 residues. CDR1 and CDR2 (germline): MNHNS, SASEGT. Trimming removed 2 bases at V and 8 bases at J, with 24 bases between. Time point noted: newly diagnosed GD, antithyroid drugs for less than 3 months. The TCR library was made from RNA that had been extracted from PBMCs in TRIzol. The receptor comes from a female donor with Graves disease. The gene calls are TRBV6-1 and TRBJ2-5; perhaps TRBD2 as D (6 bases). The input for sequencing was peripheral blood mononuclear cells (PBMCs), taken at new diagnosis, from a patient treated with antithyroid drugs. CDR3 sequence (DNA): TGTGCCAGCAGTGAAAAGGGATTTGGGGGGAGAGCAGAAACCCAGTACTTC. Translated, it gives CASSEKGFGGRAETQYF.